This paragraph reports one T cell receptor beta chain. Its antigen is not known. Compared with germline, one end of the junction differs, possibly owing to a read error. These data are taken from a study of graft-versus-host responses after intestinal transplantation. Study details: For about three years after anti-thymocyte globulin induction, all recipients took tacrolimus and steroids. Study results and limitations: Early post-transplant declines in HvG were associated with peak levels of circulating GvH clones.

This CDR3 contains 17 residues. Germline CDR1 reads SEHNR; CDR2 reads FQNEAQ (reference sequence). Sequencing was performed with immunoSEQ multiplex PCR; in TCRdb, only in-frame clones are kept and a portion is missing. The table records 35,000 to 40,000 clones, roughly four fifths of them present only once. The receptor's source is a human patient who received an intestinal transplant, so some T cells may come from the graft donor. The V gene is TRBV7-9, the J gene TRBJ2-5, with 12 positions matching TRBD2. This specimen consisted of PBMCs, obtained 1,000 to 1,200 days after transplant. The CDR3 DNA follows: TGTGCCAGCAGCCCCCTAGCGGGAGGGGTTCTTCAAGTGACCCAGTACTTC. Protein: CASSPLAGGVLQVTQYF.